Listed here are 3 T cell receptor beta chains from one sample, sequenced in a study of OX40 agonist ivuxolimab in advanced cancers. Clones were sequenced by immunoSEQ multiplex PCR, and TCRdb holds only the in-frame ones, with some missing. The sample holds tens of thousands of clones; about four fifths are singletons and the top ten take 25% to 35%. The sample consisted of CD4+ or CD8+ T cells sorted from blood, taken in a trial of the OX40 agonist ivuxolimab. Receptors were obtained from an adult with an advanced solid tumor such as melanoma, head and neck, liver or kidney cancer.

The chain employs TRBV4-2 and TRBJ1-5; D is unclear. The V and J ends lost 0 bases and 7 bases respectively, with 13 bases between them. The CDR3 has 15 residues. Germline assignment: CDR1 LGHNA and CDR2 YNFKEQ. CDR3 sequence: CASSQESGSGQPQHF. The CDR3 bases are TGTGCCAGCAGCCAAGAGTCGGGGAGCGGGCAGCCCCAGCATTTT.

This clone showed up just a few times. V gene TRBV18 combines with J gene TRBJ2-7; 7 positions match TRBD2. The ends lost 3 bases at V and 1 base at J; junction bases unmatched: 9. The CDR3 sequence is 16 residues long. Germline CDR1 is KGHSH and CDR2 is LQKENI. This chain's CDR3 is CASSPRGSGSSYEQYF. The CDR3 DNA is TGTGCCAGCTCACCGCGGGGTAGCGGGTCTTCCTACGAGCAGTACTTC.

The chain carries TRBV19 and TRBJ1-1, with 7 bases identical to TRBD1. Germline assignment: CDR1 LNHDA and CDR2 SQIVND (reference sequence). The CDR3 contains 14 residues. Trimming cost V 6 bases and J 0 bases; bases outside gene matches: 4. The CDR3 sequence is CASSRDSMNTEAFF. The DNA for the CDR3 is TGTGCCAGTAGCCGGGACAGTATGAACACTGAAGCTTTCTTT.